What follows describes a single T cell receptor beta chain. Its antigen is unknown. Vbeta (60) and Jbeta (13) primers were used in the PCR. Using immunoSEQ multiplex PCR, the repertoire was profiled, and TCRdb retains in-frame clones only, with some absent. The sample yields 35,000 to 45,000 clones, 85% to 95% seen once. These data originate in a study of cytomegalovirus exposure and HLA in healthy donors. Study-level findings and limits: Earlier analysis found most TCR beta V segments productive about 90% or about 30% of the time. In most subjects, TCR beta sequences reportedly gave accurate predictions of HLA-A and HLA-B alleles.

The germline gives CDR1 LGHNA, CDR2 YNFKEQ. The V segment lost 3 bases and the J segment 1 base; nucleotides outside the gene matches: 12. This CDR3 has 19 residues. This TCR was recovered from a woman under 30 in good health and CMV-seronegative. This sequence joins TRBV4-2 and TRBJ2-7; the match to TRBD2 covers 13 bases. Sample: PBMCs. CDR3 DNA sequence: TGTGCCAGCAGCCATGAAACCCTCGGACTAGCGGGAGAGTCCTACGAGCAGTACTTC. It encodes CASSHETLGLAGESYEQYF.